Below are 26 T cell receptor beta chains sequenced from a single sample in a study of cytomegalovirus exposure and HLA in healthy donors. Profiled with immunoSEQ multiplex PCR; TCRdb holds only in-frame clones, not every one. The table shows roughly 120,000 clones, with 88% occurring only once. Sequencing used PBMCs. The receptors come from a woman aged 18-29 years in good health and CMV-seronegative.

This clone appeared once. The gene calls are TRBV29-1 and TRBJ1-2, with D possibly matching TRBD1 (6 bases). V lost 3 bases and J lost 14, with 19 bases in between. CDR3 size: 12 residues. Germline CDR1 is SQVTM and CDR2 is ANQGSEA. The CDR3 protein is CSVDVHPQQGTF. CDR3 nucleotide sequence: TGCAGCGTTGACGTCCACCCCCAACAGGGAACCTTC.

The rearrangement links TRBV7-6 to TRBJ2-7; no clear D. The CDR3 totals 13 residues. The V and J ends lost 4 bases and 4 bases respectively, with 11 bases between them. CDR1 SGHVS and CDR2 FNYEAQ come from the germline V gene. The CDR3 DNA follows: TGTGCCAGCAGCTCCTATAAGGAGTACGAGCAGTACTTC. It specifies CASSSYKEYEQYF.

This clone has a handful of counts. The chain combines TRBV15 with TRBJ1-1; D unclear. The CDR3 contains 13 residues. Germline V CDR1 and CDR2: LNHNV, YYDKDF (reference sequence). The V and J ends lost 1 base and 1 base respectively, with 4 bases between them. The CDR3 DNA is TGTGCCACCAGCAGAGTAAAGAACACTGAAGCTTTCTTT. As protein: CATSRVKNTEAFF.

This chain links TRBV6-4 with TRBJ2-1; D might be TRBD1 (6 bases). Trimming shortened V by 0 bases and J by 3 bases, and 12 bases separated the two germline ends. Germline-derived CDR1 and CDR2 are MRHNA and SNTAGT. The CDR3 has 16 residues. CDR3 nucleotide sequence: TGTGCCAGCAGTGACTCGAGCAGGGGCGACTACAATGAGCAGTTCTTC. It translates to CASSDSSRGDYNEQFF.

The chain is built from TRBV7-9 and TRBJ1-1; TRBD1 is a possible D gene (5 bases). This CDR3 comprises 14 residues. Between the trimmed V and J ends, which lost 5 bases and 4 bases, there was a span of 14 bases. Germline V gene lookup returns CDR1 SEHNR and CDR2 FQNEAQ (reference sequence). The CDR3 DNA follows: TGTGCCAGCAGCCCGACAGATGTTCGCACTGAAGCTTTCTTT. Amino acid sequence: CASSPTDVRTEAFF.

V and J are TRBV5-6 and TRBJ2-6, with a tentative D call TRBD2 (5 bases). Trimming stripped 1 base from V and 8 bases from J, with 19 bases between. The germline CDR1 and CDR2 sequences are SGHDT and YYEEEE. The length of the CDR3 is 17 residues. CDR3 region: CASSLIHLASATNVLTF. For the CDR3, the DNA is TGTGCCAGCAGCTTGATCCATCTAGCCTCCGCGACCAACGTCCTGACTTTC.

This clone was seen only a few times. V gene TRBV9 combines with J gene TRBJ1-2, with D perhaps TRBD1 (5 bases). Germline lookup yields CDR1 SGDLS and CDR2 YYNGEE. Trimming left V 4 bases short and J 2 bases short, with 9 bases between. There are 13 residues in the CDR3. Written as DNA, the CDR3 is TGTGCCAGCAGCCGACAGACGAACTATGGCTACACCTTC. The encoded protein is CASSRQTNYGYTF.

The gene calls are TRBV4-1 and TRBJ2-5; D is perhaps TRBD2 (5 bases). The CDR3 is 13 amino acids. From germline, CDR1 is MGHRA and CDR2 YSYEKL. V lost 1 base to trimming and J lost 5 bases, with 8 bases between them. CDR3 nucleotides: TGCGCCAGCAGCCAAGTCCCGGGGGAGACCCAGTACTTC. Its translation: CASSQVPGETQYF.

This clone was seen a handful of times. The chain combines TRBV28 with TRBJ2-7, with 7 bases fitting TRBD1. This CDR3 region has 15 residues. Looked up from germline, CDR1 is MDHEN and CDR2 is SYDVKM. V was clipped by 4 bases and J by 0 bases; unmatched bases: 6. CDR3 sequence (DNA): TGTGCCAGCAGTTCGAGACAGGGTCTCTCCTACGAGCAGTACTTC. Encoded protein: CASSSRQGLSYEQYF.

V gene TRBV30 combines with J gene TRBJ1-1, with no clear D. CDR3 length equals 13 residues. CDR1 and CDR2 (germline): GTSNPN, SVGIG (reference sequence). V was shortened by 0 bases and J by 1 base, with 6 bases between the two germline ends. The CDR3 DNA is TGTGCCTGGAGTGTACAGTCGAACACTGAAGCTTTCTTT. It encodes CAWSVQSNTEAFF.

The gene calls are TRBV7-6 and TRBJ2-5; tentatively, D is TRBD2 (6 bases). The CDR3 runs to 17 residues. The ends were cut back, 3 bases at V and 0 bases at J, with 17 bases in the middle. Germline V gene lookup returns CDR1 SGHVS and CDR2 FNYEAQ. The CDR3 sequence: CASSFSRGLIDQETQYF. The DNA for the CDR3 is TGTGCCAGCAGCTTTTCCCGGGGGTTAATAGACCAAGAGACCCAGTACTTC.

The chain is built from TRBV29-1 and TRBJ1-5, with a possible D match to TRBD1 (5 bases). Germline assignment: CDR1 SQVTM and CDR2 ANQGSEA. V was clipped by 3 bases and J by 2 bases, with 11 bases between them. This CDR3 region has 14 residues. CDR3: CSVEVGVGNQPQHF. As DNA, the CDR3 is TGCAGCGTTGAGGTAGGGGTGGGCAATCAGCCCCAGCATTTT.

This chain links TRBV28 with TRBJ2-5; D gene uncertain. CDR3 size: 13 residues. Germline CDR1 is MDHEN and CDR2 is SYDVKM. Trimming shortened V by 3 bases and J by 2 bases, and 7 bases separated the two germline ends. The CDR3 region is CASSLGRQETQYF. Written as DNA, the CDR3 is TGTGCCAGCAGTTTGGGCCGACAAGAGACCCAGTACTTC.

The chain links TRBV5-4 to TRBJ1-2; TRBD1 agrees at 9 bases. Trimming cost V 2 bases and J 3 bases; bases outside gene matches: 11. This CDR3 spans 17 amino acids. Per the germline V gene, CDR1 is SGHNT and CDR2 is YYREEE (reference sequence). CDR3 nucleotide sequence: TGTGCCAGCAGCTTACCTACCGGGACAGGGCCCGACTATGGCTACACCTTC. It codes for CASSLPTGTGPDYGYTF.

This sequence joins TRBV7-9 and TRBJ2-7; TRBD2 matches at 9 bases. Germline trimming cut 6 bases from V and 2 bases from J; bases unmatched to any gene: 5. The CDR3 totals 14 residues. Germline lookup yields CDR1 SEHNR and CDR2 FQNEAQ (reference sequence). CDR3 residues: CASRRTSAPYEQYF. The CDR3 DNA reads TGTGCCAGCAGACGGACTAGCGCACCCTACGAGCAGTACTTC.

Only one count was recorded for this clone. This chain links TRBV5-1 with TRBJ2-2, with D tentatively TRBD2 (7 bases). The CDR3 runs to 16 residues. Germline lookup yields CDR1 SGHRS and CDR2 YFSETQ. Trimming removed 0 bases at V and 4 bases at J, with 13 bases between. The CDR3 bases are TGCGCCAGCAGCTTGGCTGGGGGGGCCAGCACCGGGGAGCTGTTTTTT. This codes for CASSLAGGASTGELFF.

This chain connects TRBV18 to TRBJ1-1, with D uncertain. V lost 7 bases, J lost 2 bases, and 5 bases lay in between. The CDR3 is 11 amino acids. The germline gives CDR1 KGHSH, CDR2 LQKENI. CDR3 DNA sequence: TGTGCCAGCTTGGCCAACACTGAAGCTTTCTTT. Amino acids: CASLANTEAFF.

The chain links TRBV7-2 to TRBJ2-1, with TRBD1 matching 8 bases. V dropped 5 bases and J dropped 7; count of bases not matched to a gene: 10. This CDR3 spans 15 amino acids. Germline V gene data show CDR1 as SGHTA and CDR2 as FQGNSA. The CDR3 coding sequence is TGTGCCAGCAGCCCGTCGGACAGGGCCAGTAATGAGCAGTTCTTC. It codes for CASSPSDRASNEQFF.

The genes are TRBV2 and TRBJ1-1; D is unclear. Germline V CDR1 and CDR2: SNHLY, FYNNEI. The CDR3 is 14 amino acids. Trimming removed 6 bases from V and 0 bases from J, with 11 bases in between. The CDR3 spells CASSHTVMNTEAFF. Written as DNA, the CDR3 is TGTGCCAGCAGCCACACAGTAATGAACACTGAAGCTTTCTTT.

The rearrangement uses TRBV19 and TRBJ2-7; 7 bases are shared with TRBD1. From germline, CDR1 is LNHDA and CDR2 SQIVND (reference sequence). V gave up 0 bases and J gave up 3 bases; unmatched junction bases: 5. The CDR3 has 15 amino acids. The CDR3 protein is CASSIDLTGFYEQYF. The CDR3 DNA is TGTGCCAGTAGTATAGATTTGACAGGGTTCTACGAGCAGTACTTC.

At least ten counts were recorded for this clone. This chain uses TRBV4-1 with TRBJ2-3; the match to TRBD2 covers 7 bases. The germline V gene has CDR1 MGHRA and CDR2 YSYEKL. There are 15 residues in the CDR3. Trimming took 0 bases from V and 1 from J; bases not matched to a gene: 1. The DNA of the CDR3 is TGCGCCAGCAGCCAAGATCGGGAGGGCACAGATACGCAGTATTTT. Translating gives CASSQDREGTDTQYF.

This clone was detected a few times. This chain uses TRBV5-1 with TRBJ1-2; weak D call: TRBD1 (5 bases). This CDR3 spans 13 amino acids. V was cut by 3 bases and J by 3 bases, with 9 bases left in between. Germline CDR1 reads SGHRS; CDR2 reads YFSETQ. As DNA, the CDR3 is TGCGCCAGCAGCTCAAGGACATACTATGGCTACACCTTC. Its protein is CASSSRTYYGYTF.

This rearrangement joins TRBV6-1 to TRBJ1-2, with TRBD1 as a possible D gene (6 bases). V dropped 8 bases and J dropped 7 bases, with 11 bases sitting between them. Germline-derived CDR1 and CDR2 are MNHNS and SASEGT. This CDR3 region has 11 residues. CDR3 sequence reads: CASYRDGGYTF. CDR3 coding DNA: TGTGCCAGCTACAGGGACGGTGGCTACACCTTC.

The chain has TRBV9 and TRBJ1-2; possibly TRBD1 for D (5 bases). Germline V CDR1 and CDR2: SGDLS, YYNGEE. V was cut by 1 base and J by 7 bases, with 23 bases left in between. The CDR3 spans 17 residues. CDR3 loop: CASSVLTGGVFSPGYTF. The DNA of the CDR3 is TGTGCCAGCAGCGTATTGACCGGGGGAGTTTTCTCCCCTGGCTACACCTTC.

The chain employs TRBV28 and TRBJ1-6, with a weak D call TRBD1 (5 bases). Germline CDR1 MDHEN, CDR2 SYDVKM. The V and J ends lost 1 base and 12 bases respectively, with 19 bases between them. This CDR3 spans 16 amino acids. The CDR3 DNA reads as TGTGCCAGCAGTTTATCTCCGGCGACAGTAGGTTTACCCCTCCACTTT. It translates to CASSLSPATVGLPLHF. Combining the CDR3 with reference TRBV28 and TRBJ1-6 gives the whole variable domain DVKVTQSSRYLVKRTGEKVFLECVQDMDHENMFWYRQDPGLGLRLIYFSYDVKMKEKGDIPEGYSVSREKKERFSLILESASTNQTSMYLCASSLSPATVGLPLHFGNGTRLTVT.

CDR3: CASSLSVRGLYYEQYF. The DNA of the CDR3 is TGTGCCAGCAGCTTGAGTGTTAGGGGGCTGTACTACGAGCAGTACTTC. J is TRBJ2-7 and V is TRBV5-4; 7 bases are a match to TRBD1. The CDR3 consists of 16 residues. V lost 1 base and J lost 3; bases outside the gene matches: 10. CDR1 SGHNT and CDR2 YYREEE come from the germline V gene (reference sequence).